This TCR beta chain was captured in a study of Graves' ophthalmopathy and Graves' hyperthyroidism. Study summary: The study drew peripheral blood at initial diagnosis, before any treatment.

There are many counts of this clonotype. The antigen remains undetermined. RNA transcripts were the template, and TCR beta CDR3 regions were amplified from them. Second-round multiplex PCR came after a first-round RT-PCR that employed HTBI primers. Each CDR3 protein gets one entry after TCRdb re-called the multiplex PCR reads with MiXCR. The sample lists approximately 380,000 distinct CDR3 sequences, about 21% seen once, with around 3.2% in the top ten. There are 13 residues in the CDR3. Germline trimming cut 7 bases from V and 6 bases from J; bases unmatched to any gene: 7. Germline lookup yields CDR1 SNHLY and CDR2 FYNNEI. Study conclusions and caveats: The model reached approximately 71% sensitivity and around 72% specificity for predicting ophthalmopathy progression.

Clinical symptoms, serum thyroxine, TRAb, thyroid ultrasound and orbital computed tomography determined diagnosis. The chain links TRBV2 to TRBJ2-7; 9 bases fit TRBD2. Sequenced: peripheral blood. This TCR was recovered from a woman under 30 with stable Graves' hyperthyroidism. This CDR3 reads CASTRTSVSEQYF. CDR3 DNA: TGTGCCAGCACAAGGACTAGCGTTTCCGAGCAGTACTTC.